This T cell receptor (beta chain) came from a study of cytomegalovirus exposure and HLA in healthy donors. V dropped 1 base and J dropped 5; count of bases not matched to a gene: 6. Germline V gene data show CDR1 as SGHAT and CDR2 as FQNNGV. This CDR3 has 15 amino acids. PCR employed 60 Vbeta and 13 Jbeta primers. Generated by immunoSEQ multiplex PCR, the TCRdb table keeps only in-frame clones and is missing some. The sample lists more than 150,000 clones, about 84% occurring once. This chain links TRBV11-2 with TRBJ2-5; 8 nucleotides line up with TRBD2. The TCR comes from a man aged 45 to 65 in good health and CMV-seronegative. Sequencing was carried out using PBMCs. CDR3 loop: CASSLGSGGAETQYF. CDR3 nucleotides: TGTGCCAGCAGCTTAGGCTCGGGGGGGGCGGAGACCCAGTACTTC.